This T cell receptor (beta chain) was recorded in a study of blood T cell repertoires in COVID-19. Measured with immunoSEQ multiplex PCR; TCRdb has only the in-frame clones, and not every one. The sample holds roughly 280,000 clones, roughly 90% seen once. CDR1 is MGHRA and CDR2 is YSYEKL in the germline V gene. V lost 8 bases to trimming and J lost 3 bases; unmatched junction nucleotides: 6. The CDR3 is made up of 13 amino acids. Source material: peripheral blood. The receptor was derived from a woman aged 30 to 39 with COVID-19, enrolled during active disease. The V and J genes are TRBV4-1 and TRBJ2-7; 8 bases agree with TRBD1. The CDR3 nucleotides are TGCGCCAGCGCGAGCGGACAGGGCTACGAGCAGTACTTC. Its protein product is CASASGQGYEQYF.